A single sample gave rise to the 24 T cell receptor beta chains below, sequenced in a study of CD8+CD57+ T cells in acquired aplastic anemia. Profiles of TCR beta VDJ and CDR3 were generated from a genomic DNA template. From the reads, TCRdb called clonotypes with MiXCR, one entry per CDR3 protein. Among 200,000 to 300,000 distinct CDR3 sequences, 82% were seen once, and the ten largest hold less than 50%. The sequenced patients had an expansion of CD8+CD57+ cells seen by flow cytometry. The sample taken for sequencing was sorted CD4+, CD8+, or CD8+CD57+ T cells (not recorded which) from PBMCs. These receptors came from a human donor with aplastic anemia.

The chain links TRBV7-2 to TRBJ1-2; D gene unclear. V was cut by 3 bases and J by 12 bases, with 23 bases left in between. The CDR3 extends over 15 amino acids. The V gene's germline CDR1 is SGHTA and CDR2 FQGNSA. Here the CDR3 DNA reads TGTGCCAGCAGCTTGCAAGGGAGCGCGGGGAGCGATGACACCTTC. Protein: CASSLQGSAGSDDTF.

The rearrangement uses TRBV29-1 and TRBJ2-7; no clear D. This CDR3 is 11 amino acids long. Per germline, CDR1 SQVTM and CDR2 ANQGSEA. V gave up 7 bases and J gave up 3 bases, with 10 bases separating them. This CDR3 reads CSARVGYEQYF. The CDR3 DNA follows: TGCAGCGCTAGGGTTGGCTACGAGCAGTACTTC.

The rearrangement uses TRBV7-2 and TRBJ2-7; D perhaps matches TRBD2 (5 bases). The germline CDR1 and CDR2 sequences are SGHTA and FQGNSA. Deletions cut 2 bases from V and 1 base from J, with 12 bases between. This CDR3 spans 15 amino acids. The CDR3 bases are TGTGCCAGCAGCTTATTTGCCGGGGAATCCTACGAGCAGTACTTC. Encoded protein: CASSLFAGESYEQYF.

This clonotype was recorded only once. The CDR3 DNA reads TGTGCCAGTAGTATTGGCTCAGAGGGCTACACCTTC. Translation: CASSIGSEGYTF. The rearrangement links TRBV19 to TRBJ1-2, with unresolved D. V lost 3 bases to trimming and J lost 8 bases, with 10 bases between them. The CDR3 contains 12 residues. The germline gives CDR1 LNHDA, CDR2 SQIVND (reference sequence).

As regards this clonotype: Here the CDR3 omits its conserved ending phenylalanine or tryptophan, so a read error is the likely source. The limits of the CDR3 on the DNA are not certain, so only TCRdb's listed CDR3 is given. V gene TRBV15 combines with J gene TRBJ2-5; no check of the table's D call, TRBD1, against the DNA was made. The CDR3 comprises 14 residues, both ends counted. CDR1 is LNHNV, CDR2 YYDKDF, per germline (reference sequence). The CDR3 spells CATSRYSGPEVQYG.

With respect to this clonotype: Relative to the germline gene, one junction end is altered; a read error may explain this. This chain connects TRBV15 to TRBJ1-6; unclear D gene. Germline CDR1 is LNHNV and CDR2 is YYDKDF (reference sequence). This CDR3 is built from 14 residues. CDR3 protein: CATSIGCEQETLYF. The CDR3 coding sequence is TGTGCCACCAGCATAGGCTGCGAGCAAGAAACCCTGTACTTC.

This chain connects TRBV7-9 to TRBJ2-5, with D tentatively TRBD1 (6 bases). This CDR3 has 14 amino acids. Trimming removed 5 bases from V and 5 bases from J, with 15 bases in between. Germline V gene lookup returns CDR1 SEHNR and CDR2 FQNEAQ (reference sequence). CDR3 DNA sequence: TGTGCCAGCAGCCCATTGGGGGCCGGGGAGACCCAGTACTTC. Its protein product is CASSPLGAGETQYF.

The gene calls are TRBV7-8 and TRBJ2-7; the D gene is possibly TRBD2 (6 bases). The CDR3 length is 13 residues. Germline values: CDR1 SGHVS, CDR2 FQNEAQ. DNA of the CDR3: TGTGCCAGCAGCTTAGCGGGAGGCCCCGATACGCACGTC. This sequence encodes CASSLAGGPDTHV.

The chain couples TRBV5-4 to TRBJ2-5, with a possible D match to TRBD2 (6 bases). Germline CDR1 SGHNT, CDR2 YYREEE (reference sequence). Between the trimmed V and J ends, which lost 3 bases and 4 bases, there was a span of 16 bases. The length of the CDR3 is 15 residues. The CDR3 sequence: CASSSTGTWGETQYF. The CDR3 DNA reads TGTGCCAGCAGCTCTACTGGGACTTGGGGAGAGACCCAGTACTTC.

On this clonotype itself: Without the conserved terminal phenylalanine or tryptophan, this CDR3 likely stems from a read error. No DNA is shown, since the ends of the CDR3 on it are uncertain; the CDR3 is the one TCRdb lists. Here the CDR3 reads CASSRGTGGGSTA. This chain links TRBV7-2 with TRBJ2-7; no DNA check was done on the table's D call, TRBD1. Ends included, the CDR3 has 13 residues. The germline V gene has CDR1 SGHTA and CDR2 FQGNSA.

This sequence joins TRBV7-8 and TRBJ1-6; 7 bases match TRBD1. CDR1 and CDR2 from the germline V gene are SGHVS and FQNEAQ. Trimming removed 3 bases from V and 16 bases from J; junction bases left unmatched: 15. CDR3 length: 15 residues. As DNA, the CDR3 is TGTGCCAGCAGCTTGGGCGGGGGACAGCATACCCAGCTCCACTTT. Protein product: CASSLGGGQHTQLHF.

V is TRBV4-1 and J is TRBJ1-1, with D possibly TRBD1 on 5 matching bases. V lost 2 bases and J lost 6, with 13 bases in between. This CDR3 comprises 14 residues. Germline V gene lookup returns CDR1 MGHRA and CDR2 YSYEKL. The CDR3 protein is CASSQPGKGAEAFF. DNA for the CDR3: TGCGCCAGCAGCCAACCGGGGAAAGGGGCTGAAGCTTTCTTT.

The chain recombines TRBV20-1 with TRBJ2-1, with D perhaps matching TRBD2 (5 bases). The J call is in doubt because the DNA end fits TRBJ2-5 better. Germline V CDR1 and CDR2: DFQATT, SNEGSKA (reference sequence). This CDR3 spans 11 amino acids. The CDR3 DNA reads as TGCGCCGGGGTAGGAGGAGAGACCCAGTACTTC. This codes for CAGVGGETQYF.

In this sample, this clonotype turned up a few times. CDR3 in DNA: TGTGCCAGCAGCTTAGAGGGCGGGGGGGCCACAGATACGCAGTATTTT. Protein sequence: CASSLEGGGATDTQYF. The rearrangement uses TRBV7-2 and TRBJ2-3; 9 bases match TRBD2. There are 16 residues in the CDR3. The trim removed 1 base at V and 2 bases at J, leaving 4 bases unmatched. Germline lookup yields CDR1 SGHTA and CDR2 FQGNSA.

Concerning this clonotype itself: The junction departs from the called germline gene at one end, perhaps through a read error. V and J are TRBV5-6 and TRBJ2-1, with a possible D match to TRBD2 (6 bases). The CDR3 is 13 amino acids. Germline CDR1 and CDR2: SGHDT and YYEEEE. The CDR3 DNA is TGTGCCAGCAGCTTAAGGGGACTCCATGAGCGGTTCTTC. Translated, it gives CASSLRGLHERFF.

Comment on this clonotype: A read error may account for a junction end that differs from germline. This chain connects TRBV9 to TRBJ2-3; maybe TRBD1 (5 bases). The germline gives CDR1 SGDLS, CDR2 YYNGEE. The CDR3 is 14 amino acids. CDR3 sequence (DNA): TGTGCCAGCAGCTTAGGGGCACGGCTCTCAGTGCAGGATTTT. Translating gives CASSLGARLSVQDF.

The chain employs TRBV2 and TRBJ2-5; D perhaps matches TRBD2 (7 bases). The germline CDR1 and CDR2 sequences are SNHLY and FYNNEI. The V gene lost 8 bases and the J gene lost 3 bases, with 16 bases spanning the gap. The CDR3 is 14 residues long. CDR3 DNA sequence: TGTGCCAGCGGGGGCGGGGGCACAGAAGAGACCCAGTACTTC. Protein product: CASGGGGTEETQYF.

The count of this clonotype is one. The genes are TRBV7-2 and TRBJ2-6; D ambiguous. Germline CDR1 reads SGHTA; CDR2 reads FQGNSA. This CDR3 has 15 residues. With 5 bases removed from V and 2 bases from J, the gap between germline ends came to 10 bases. The DNA of the CDR3 is TGTGCCAGCAGCCAAGACGCCGCTGGGGCCAACGTCCTGACTTTC. Residues: CASSQDAAGANVLTF.

Points on this clonotype: The conserved closing phenylalanine or tryptophan is absent in this CDR3, likely reflecting a read error. The chain combines TRBV4-1 with TRBJ2-7, with D perhaps given as TRBD1 or TRBD2 (6 bases each). This CDR3 region has 15 residues. Germline-derived CDR1 and CDR2 are MGHRA and YSYEKL. Trimming shortened V by 6 bases and J by 7 bases, and 22 bases separated the two germline ends. The CDR3 region has the DNA TGCGCCAGCAGTATTATTCACGGAGGGGGAAATGAGCAGTACTTA. As protein: CASSIIHGGGNEQYL.

As for this clonotype: As the CDR3 is not closed by the conserved phenylalanine or tryptophan, this likely results from a read error. This rearrangement joins TRBV2 to TRBJ2-1; TRBD1 is a possible D gene (7 bases). V dropped 6 bases and J dropped 8 bases, with 23 bases sitting between them. CDR3 length equals 16 residues. Per germline, CDR1 SNHLY and CDR2 FYNNEI. The CDR3 coding sequence is TGTGCCAGCAGCCAGGGGGGCGCAGACGGTCAGGATGAGCAGTTCTGC. It specifies CASSQGGADGQDEQFC.

Details on this clonotype: At one end, the junction sequence differs from germline, possibly due to a read error. The chain is built from TRBV19 and TRBJ1-5; D is ambiguous. This CDR3 contains 15 residues. The germline V gene encodes CDR1 LNHDA and CDR2 SQIVND (reference sequence). DNA for the CDR3: TGTGCCAGTAGTATACGGCACAGTACTAATCCGCCCCTGCATTTT. Protein product: CASSIRHSTNPPLHF.

Worth noting for this clonotype: The final CDR3 position lacks the conserved phenylalanine or tryptophan, pointing to a likely read error. The DNA is omitted, as the CDR3 cannot be located on it reliably, and the CDR3 follows TCRdb's listing. The CDR3 is CASSSDREIYEQY. The chain employs TRBV7-2 and TRBJ2-3; the table's TRBD1 call for D was not verified on the DNA. Per germline, CDR1 SGHTA and CDR2 FQGNSA. Counting both end residues, the CDR3 totals 13 amino acids.

Details on this clonotype: One junction end does not reproduce the germline sequence, and a read error may be involved. The rearrangement uses TRBV2 and TRBJ2-1; a possible D gene is TRBD2 (6 bases). Germline CDR1 reads SNHLY; CDR2 reads FYNNEI. The CDR3 contains 13 residues. CDR3 sequence reads: CPRSDGGKHEQFF. The CDR3, as DNA: TGTCCCAGGAGCGATGGCGGGAAGCATGAGCAGTTCTTC.

In its sample, this clonotype was seen once. V and J are TRBV2 and TRBJ1-1; 7 nucleotides align to TRBD1. CDR1 is SNHLY, CDR2 FYNNEI, per germline. The CDR3 contains 18 residues. V was clipped by 7 bases and J by 10 bases; unmatched bases: 27. Here the CDR3 DNA reads TGTGCCAGCACTAGACAGGGTACTAACACAGATACGCAGTATTTAGCTTTCTTT. It yields the protein CASTRQGTNTDTQYLAFF. The full variable domain, rest sourced from reference TRBV2 and TRBJ1-1, is EPEVTQTPSHQVTQMGQEVILRCVPISNHLYFYWYRQILGQKVEFLVSFYNNEISEKSEIFDDQFSVERPDGSNFTLKIRSTKLEDSAMYFCASTRQGTNTDTQYLAFFGQGTRLTVV.